Described below is a single T cell receptor beta chain sequence and its context. Its antigen is not known. Trimming took 3 bases from V and 4 from J; bases not matched to a gene: 12. The CDR3 contains 17 residues. Per the germline V gene, CDR1 is SQVTM and CDR2 is ANQGSEA. The data are from a study of OX40 agonist ivuxolimab in advanced cancers. Points from the study as a whole: The antigen specificity of the peripheral T cells (those that were expanded) was not determined.

Assay used: immunoSEQ multiplex PCR; TCRdb lists only in-frame clones, some missing. Among around 72,000 clones listed, roughly 80% were seen once. V and J are TRBV29-1 and TRBJ2-2; 9 nucleotides line up with TRBD1. The receptor's source is an adult with an advanced solid tumor such as melanoma, head and neck, liver or kidney cancer. This specimen was CD4+ or CD8+ T cells sorted from blood, taken in a trial of the OX40 agonist ivuxolimab. This chain's CDR3 is CSVEIFRTGAPTGELFF. In DNA form, the CDR3 reads TGCAGCGTTGAGATCTTTAGGACAGGGGCCCCCACCGGGGAGCTGTTTTTT.